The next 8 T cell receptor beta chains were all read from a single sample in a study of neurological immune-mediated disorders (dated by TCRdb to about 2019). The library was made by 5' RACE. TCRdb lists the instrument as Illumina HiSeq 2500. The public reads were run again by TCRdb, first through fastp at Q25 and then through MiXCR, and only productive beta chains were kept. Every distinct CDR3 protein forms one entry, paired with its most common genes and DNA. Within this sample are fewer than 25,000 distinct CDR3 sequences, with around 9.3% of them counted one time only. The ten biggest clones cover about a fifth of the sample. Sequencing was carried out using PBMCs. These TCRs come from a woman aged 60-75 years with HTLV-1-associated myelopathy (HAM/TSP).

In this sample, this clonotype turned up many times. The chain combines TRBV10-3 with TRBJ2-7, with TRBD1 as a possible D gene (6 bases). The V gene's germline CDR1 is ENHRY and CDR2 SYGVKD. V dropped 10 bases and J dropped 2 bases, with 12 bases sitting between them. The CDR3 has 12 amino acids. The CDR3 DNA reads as TGTGCCACAAACACAGGGCCCTACGAGCAGTACTTC. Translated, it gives CATNTGPYEQYF.

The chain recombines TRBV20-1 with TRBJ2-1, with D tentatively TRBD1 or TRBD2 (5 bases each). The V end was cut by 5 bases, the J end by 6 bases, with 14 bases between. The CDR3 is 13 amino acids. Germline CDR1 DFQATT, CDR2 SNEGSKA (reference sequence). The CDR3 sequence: CSAPDGAANEQFF. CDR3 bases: TGCAGTGCTCCCGACGGGGCGGCCAATGAGCAGTTCTTC.

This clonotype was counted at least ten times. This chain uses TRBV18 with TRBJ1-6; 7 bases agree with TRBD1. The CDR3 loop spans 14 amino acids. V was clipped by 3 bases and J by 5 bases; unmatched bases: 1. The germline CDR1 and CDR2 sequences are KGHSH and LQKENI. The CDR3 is CASSPGQNNSPLHF. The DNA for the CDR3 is TGTGCCAGCTCACCGGGACAGAATAATTCACCCCTCCACTTT. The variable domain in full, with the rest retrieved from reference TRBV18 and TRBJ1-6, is NAGVMQNPRHLVRRRGQEARLRCSPMKGHSHVYWYRQLPEEGLKFMVYLQKENIIDESGMPKERFSAEFPKEGPSILRIQQVVRGDSAAYFCASSPGQNNSPLHFGNGTRLTVT.

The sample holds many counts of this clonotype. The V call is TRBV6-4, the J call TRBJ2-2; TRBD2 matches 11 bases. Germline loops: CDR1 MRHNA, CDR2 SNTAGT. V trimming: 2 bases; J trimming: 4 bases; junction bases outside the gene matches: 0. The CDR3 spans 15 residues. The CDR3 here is CASSDTSGGTGELFF. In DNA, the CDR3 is TGTGCCAGCAGTGACACTAGCGGGGGCACCGGGGAGCTGTTTTTT.

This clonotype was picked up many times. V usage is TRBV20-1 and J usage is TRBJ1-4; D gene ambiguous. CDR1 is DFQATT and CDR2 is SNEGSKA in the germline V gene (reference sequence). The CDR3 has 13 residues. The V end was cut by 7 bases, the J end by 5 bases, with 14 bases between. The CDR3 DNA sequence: TGCAGTGTCCGGAGGCGGCTGAATGAAAAACTGTTTTTT. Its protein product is CSVRRRLNEKLFF.

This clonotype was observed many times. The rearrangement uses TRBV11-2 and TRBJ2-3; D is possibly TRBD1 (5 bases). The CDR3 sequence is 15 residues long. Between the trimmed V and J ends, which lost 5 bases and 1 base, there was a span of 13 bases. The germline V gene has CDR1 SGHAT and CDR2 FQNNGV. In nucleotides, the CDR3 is TGTGCCAGCAGCCATTCCAGGGCCGGCACAGATACGCAGTATTTT. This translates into CASSHSRAGTDTQYF.

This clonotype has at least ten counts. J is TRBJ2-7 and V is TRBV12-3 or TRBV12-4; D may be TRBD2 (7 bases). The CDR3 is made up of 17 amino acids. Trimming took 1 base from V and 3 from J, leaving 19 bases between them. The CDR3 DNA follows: TGTGCCAGCAGTTTAGAAGTCTGGGGGGGGCCTCGCTACGAGCAGTACTTC. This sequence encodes CASSLEVWGGPRYEQYF.

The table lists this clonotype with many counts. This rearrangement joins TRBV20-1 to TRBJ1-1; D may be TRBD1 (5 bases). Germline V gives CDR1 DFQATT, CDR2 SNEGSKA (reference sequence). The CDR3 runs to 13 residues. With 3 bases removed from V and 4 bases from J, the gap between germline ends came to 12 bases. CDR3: CSASRGGSTEAFF. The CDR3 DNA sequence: TGCAGTGCTAGTCGGGGGGGGAGCACTGAAGCTTTCTTT.